The source of this TCR beta chain is a study of cytomegalovirus exposure and HLA in healthy donors. Study results and limitations: An Asian-associated ancestry cluster reportedly showed fewer N-insertions than the roughly 670-donor mean in a later analysis.

Per germline, CDR1 MDHEN and CDR2 SYDVKM. Trimming took off 3 bases at V and 4 bases at J, with 24 bases between the two ends. This CDR3 has 18 residues. The primer mix had 60 Vbeta and 13 Jbeta primers. Sequencing was performed with immunoSEQ multiplex PCR; in TCRdb, only in-frame clones are kept and a portion is missing. Here the sample spans around 170,000 clones, about four fifths being singletons. Details on this clone: What it recognizes is unknown.

This chain links TRBV28 with TRBJ1-2; tentatively, D is TRBD1 (5 bases). This clonotype was sampled from a woman between 50 and 59 years old in good health and CMV-seropositive. Sequenced input: PBMCs. The CDR3 spells CASSFVIGGDPTPYGYTF. CDR3 bases: TGTGCCAGCAGTTTCGTGATTGGCGGGGACCCGACTCCCTATGGCTACACCTTC.